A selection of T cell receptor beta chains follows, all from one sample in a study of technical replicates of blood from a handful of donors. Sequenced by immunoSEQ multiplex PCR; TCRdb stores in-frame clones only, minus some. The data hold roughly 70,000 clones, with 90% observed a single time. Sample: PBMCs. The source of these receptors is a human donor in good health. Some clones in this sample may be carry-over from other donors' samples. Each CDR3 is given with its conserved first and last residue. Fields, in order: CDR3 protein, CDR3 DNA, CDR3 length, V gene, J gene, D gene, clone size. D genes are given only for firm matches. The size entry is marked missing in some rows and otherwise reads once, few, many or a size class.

CDR3 protein: CASSQLGPAPTYEQYF
CDR3 DNA: TGCGCCAGCAGCCAACTAGGTCCGGCCCCCACCTACGAGCAGTACTTC
CDR3 length: 16
V gene: TRBV4-1
J gene: TRBJ2-7
D gene: NA
clone size: NA

CDR3 protein: CASGLGASTGGETQYF
CDR3 DNA: TGTGCTAGTGGTTTGGGCGCATCTACAGGGGGGGAGACCCAGTACTTC
CDR3 length: 16
V gene: TRBV12-5
J gene: TRBJ2-5
D gene: TRBD1
clone size: NA

CDR3 protein: CASSVQSGPRGGETQYF
CDR3 DNA: TGTGCCAGCAGCGTTCAGAGTGGACCCCGGGGAGGAGAGACCCAGTACTTC
CDR3 length: 17
V gene: TRBV9
J gene: TRBJ2-5
D gene: NA
clone size: NA

CDR3 protein: CASSLGLAGVEGETQYF
CDR3 DNA: TGTGCCAGCAGCTTAGGACTAGCGGGAGTGGAAGGGGAGACCCAGTACTTC
CDR3 length: 17
V gene: TRBV7-9
J gene: TRBJ2-5
D gene: TRBD2
clone size: NA

CDR3 protein: CASSPTGAGEQFF
CDR3 DNA: TGCGCCAGCAGCCCCACAGGGGCGGGTGAGCAGTTCTTC
CDR3 length: 13
V gene: TRBV4-1
J gene: TRBJ2-1
D gene: TRBD1
clone size: NA

CDR3 protein: CASSYTGQGWGTEAFF
CDR3 DNA: TGTGCCAGCAGTTACACGGGACAGGGTTGGGGCACTGAAGCTTTCTTT
CDR3 length: 16
V gene: TRBV6-6
J gene: TRBJ1-1
D gene: TRBD1
clone size: NA

CDR3 protein: CASSEEETQYF
CDR3 DNA: TGTGCCAGCAGTGAGGAGGAGACCCAGTACTTC
CDR3 length: 11
V gene: TRBV2
J gene: TRBJ2-5
D gene: NA
clone size: NA

CDR3 protein: CASSQDQVYTQYF
CDR3 DNA: TGCGCCAGCAGCCAAGATCAGGTCTATACGCAGTATTTT
CDR3 length: 13
V gene: TRBV4-1
J gene: TRBJ2-3
D gene: NA
clone size: NA

CDR3 protein: CASSEELGRENSPLHF
CDR3 DNA: TGTGCCAGCAGTGAAGAATTGGGCAGGGAAAATTCACCCCTCCACTTT
CDR3 length: 16
V gene: TRBV6-1
J gene: TRBJ1-6
D gene: NA
clone size: once

CDR3 protein: CASSSGGTGVSDYGYTF
CDR3 DNA: TGTGCCAGCAGCTCCGGCGGGACAGGGGTTTCAGACTATGGCTACACCTTC
CDR3 length: 17
V gene: TRBV5-4
J gene: TRBJ1-2
D gene: TRBD1
clone size: NA

CDR3 protein: CASSGDRGREAFF
CDR3 DNA: TGTGCCAGCAGTGGGGACAGGGGGCGCGAAGCTTTCTTT
CDR3 length: 13
V gene: TRBV6-1
J gene: TRBJ1-1
D gene: TRBD1
clone size: once

CDR3 protein: CASSPSGGAGETQYF
CDR3 DNA: TGTGCCAGCAGCCCAAGCGGGGGGGCCGGCGAGACCCAGTACTTC
CDR3 length: 15
V gene: TRBV11-1
J gene: TRBJ2-5
D gene: TRBD2
clone size: NA

CDR3 protein: CASSLVQGSEQYF
CDR3 DNA: TGCGCCAGCAGCTTGGTTCAGGGCTCCGAGCAGTACTTC
CDR3 length: 13
V gene: TRBV5-1
J gene: TRBJ2-7
D gene: NA
clone size: few

CDR3 protein: CASSQDGTGGLGAFF
CDR3 DNA: TGCGCCAGCAGCCAAGATGGGACAGGGGGGCTCGGAGCTTTCTTT
CDR3 length: 15
V gene: TRBV4-1
J gene: TRBJ1-1
D gene: TRBD1
clone size: NA

CDR3 protein: CASSQETGRVSSGNTIYF
CDR3 DNA: TGCGCCAGCAGCCAAGAAACGGGCAGGGTGAGCTCTGGAAACACCATATATTTT
CDR3 length: 18
V gene: TRBV4-3
J gene: TRBJ1-3
D gene: NA
clone size: NA

CDR3 protein: CASSQGTDGKLFF
CDR3 DNA: TGCGCCAGCAGCCAAGGGACAGACGGAAAACTGTTTTTT
CDR3 length: 13
V gene: TRBV5-1
J gene: TRBJ1-4
D gene: TRBD1
clone size: NA

CDR3 protein: CASSFTVGAEAFF
CDR3 DNA: TGTGCCAGCAGCTTCACAGTCGGCGCTGAAGCTTTCTTT
CDR3 length: 13
V gene: TRBV2
J gene: TRBJ1-1
D gene: NA
clone size: NA

CDR3 protein: CASSPLWDRTYGYTF
CDR3 DNA: TGTGCCAGCTCACCACTCTGGGACAGGACCTATGGCTACACCTTC
CDR3 length: 15
V gene: TRBV18
J gene: TRBJ1-2
D gene: TRBD1
clone size: NA

CDR3 protein: CASSTQGDTEAFF
CDR3 DNA: TGTGCCAGCAGCACACAGGGGGACACTGAAGCTTTCTTT
CDR3 length: 13
V gene: TRBV5-4
J gene: TRBJ1-1
D gene: TRBD1
clone size: NA

CDR3 protein: CASSQETELSYEQYF
CDR3 DNA: TGCGCCAGCAGCCAAGAAACGGAGCTATCCTACGAGCAGTACTTC
CDR3 length: 15
V gene: TRBV4-3
J gene: TRBJ2-7
D gene: NA
clone size: NA

CDR3 protein: CAISDIETSFGAQYF
CDR3 DNA: TGTGCCATCAGTGATATTGAGACTAGCTTTGGGGCCCAGTACTTC
CDR3 length: 15
V gene: TRBV10-3
J gene: TRBJ2-5
D gene: TRBD2
clone size: NA

CDR3 protein: CASSGTPTDLLAAYEQYF
CDR3 DNA: TGTGCCAGCAGCGGAACACCGACCGACTTGCTAGCGGCCTACGAGCAGTACTTC
CDR3 length: 18
V gene: TRBV2
J gene: TRBJ2-7
D gene: TRBD2
clone size: NA

CDR3 protein: CASSEKRVDEQFF
CDR3 DNA: TGTGCCAGCAGTGAAAAACGGGTGGATGAGCAGTTCTTC
CDR3 length: 13
V gene: TRBV6-1
J gene: TRBJ2-1
D gene: NA
clone size: NA

CDR3 protein: CAISETTGNSGANVLTF
CDR3 DNA: TGTGCCATCAGTGAAACTACAGGTAACTCTGGGGCCAACGTCCTGACTTTC
CDR3 length: 17
V gene: TRBV10-3
J gene: TRBJ2-6
D gene: NA
clone size: NA

CDR3 protein: CASETSGRPYEQYF
CDR3 DNA: TGCGCCAGCGAGACTAGCGGCCGGCCCTACGAGCAGTACTTC
CDR3 length: 14
V gene: TRBV10-2
J gene: TRBJ2-7
D gene: TRBD2
clone size: NA

CDR3 protein: CASSASPGQGSYGYTF
CDR3 DNA: TGTGCCAGCAGTGCGTCGCCGGGACAGGGGTCCTATGGCTACACCTTC
CDR3 length: 16
V gene: TRBV6-4
J gene: TRBJ1-2
D gene: TRBD1
clone size: NA

CDR3 protein: CASSLSGQAYNEQFF
CDR3 DNA: TGCGCCAGCAGCTTGTCTGGGCAGGCCTACAATGAGCAGTTCTTC
CDR3 length: 15
V gene: TRBV5-1
J gene: TRBJ2-1
D gene: NA
clone size: NA

CDR3 protein: CASSQDLNEQFF
CDR3 DNA: TGTGCCAGCAGCCAAGATCTGAATGAGCAGTTCTTC
CDR3 length: 12
V gene: TRBV4-2
J gene: TRBJ2-1
D gene: NA
clone size: NA

CDR3 protein: CASSFGRGDTQYF
CDR3 DNA: TGTGCCAGCAGCTTCGGGCGGGGAGATACGCAGTATTTT
CDR3 length: 13
V gene: TRBV7-2
J gene: TRBJ2-3
D gene: NA
clone size: NA

CDR3 protein: CASRPTGSTDTQYF
CDR3 DNA: TGTGCCAGCAGGCCCACAGGAAGCACAGATACGCAGTATTTT
CDR3 length: 14
V gene: TRBV28
J gene: TRBJ2-3
D gene: NA
clone size: NA

CDR3 protein: CATRQDAGEQYF
CDR3 DNA: TGTGCCACCCGACAGGATGCTGGCGAGCAGTACTTC
CDR3 length: 12
V gene: TRBV2
J gene: TRBJ2-7
D gene: NA
clone size: once

CDR3 protein: CASSYVPGAQYF
CDR3 DNA: TGTGCCAGCAGTTACGTACCGGGGGCGCAGTATTTT
CDR3 length: 12
V gene: TRBV6-6
J gene: TRBJ2-3
D gene: NA
clone size: NA

CDR3 protein: CASNPLAGGSHEQFF
CDR3 DNA: TGCGCCAGCAACCCTCTAGCGGGAGGGTCTCATGAGCAGTTCTTC
CDR3 length: 15
V gene: TRBV5-1
J gene: TRBJ2-1
D gene: TRBD2
clone size: once

CDR3 protein: CASSRGGGQPQHF
CDR3 DNA: TGCGCCAGCAGCCGAGGGGGCGGTCAGCCCCAGCATTTT
CDR3 length: 13
V gene: TRBV5-1
J gene: TRBJ1-5
D gene: TRBD1
clone size: NA

CDR3 protein: CASSSGTSLTDTQYF
CDR3 DNA: TGTGCCAGCAGCTCCGGGACAAGCCTCACAGATACGCAGTATTTT
CDR3 length: 15
V gene: TRBV7-3
J gene: TRBJ2-3
D gene: NA
clone size: NA

CDR3 protein: CAFTSGGQYF
CDR3 DNA: TGTGCCTTCACCTCAGGTGGGCAGTACTTC
CDR3 length: 10
V gene: TRBV9
J gene: TRBJ2-7
D gene: NA
clone size: NA

CDR3 protein: CASSRTGAQETQYF
CDR3 DNA: TGCGCCAGCAGCCGCACAGGGGCCCAAGAGACCCAGTACTTC
CDR3 length: 14
V gene: TRBV4-1
J gene: TRBJ2-5
D gene: TRBD1
clone size: NA

CDR3 protein: CASSQPSSGSYEQYF
CDR3 DNA: TGTGCCAGCAGCCAACCTTCTAGCGGCAGTTACGAGCAGTACTTC
CDR3 length: 15
V gene: TRBV7-2
J gene: TRBJ2-7
D gene: TRBD2
clone size: once

CDR3 protein: CASSFGTSGSTDTQYF
CDR3 DNA: TGCGCCAGCAGCTTCGGGACTAGCGGGAGTACAGATACGCAGTATTTT
CDR3 length: 16
V gene: TRBV5-1
J gene: TRBJ2-3
D gene: TRBD2
clone size: NA

CDR3 protein: CASSLRGGSSGELFF
CDR3 DNA: TGTGCCAGCAGCTTGAGGGGGGGCTCGAGCGGGGAGCTGTTTTTT
CDR3 length: 15
V gene: TRBV5-6
J gene: TRBJ2-2
D gene: NA
clone size: NA

CDR3 protein: CASTQGGRVTGELFF
CDR3 DNA: TGTGCCAGTACACAGGGCGGGAGAGTCACCGGGGAGCTGTTTTTT
CDR3 length: 15
V gene: TRBV19
J gene: TRBJ2-2
D gene: NA
clone size: NA

CDR3 protein: CASSLMSTSLYEQFF
CDR3 DNA: TGTGCCAGCAGCTTAATGTCGACTAGCCTCTATGAGCAGTTCTTC
CDR3 length: 15
V gene: TRBV7-3
J gene: TRBJ2-1
D gene: TRBD2
clone size: NA